This TCR beta chain was sequenced in a study of technical replicates of blood from a few donors. The data were produced by immunoSEQ multiplex PCR, yet TCRdb's version contains in-frame clones alone and is incomplete. The table lists nearly 70,000 clones, approximately 89% of them singletons. The germline V gene encodes CDR1 SGHVS and CDR2 FQNEAQ. This CDR3 region has 14 residues. V shed 0 bases and J shed 3 bases, with 7 bases lying between them. The receptor's source is a human donor in good health. Some clones in this sample may be carry-over from other donors' samples. Sequenced input: PBMCs. This chain uses TRBV7-8 with TRBJ2-3; a possible D gene is TRBD2 (6 bases). DNA for the CDR3: TGTGCCAGCAGCTTAGCGGGGAGGACAGATACGCAGTATTTT. It codes for CASSLAGRTDTQYF.